Each of the 10 T cell receptor beta chains below was sequenced from the same sample in a study of cytomegalovirus exposure and HLA in healthy donors. The PCR employed 60 Vbeta primers together with 13 Jbeta primers. The assay was immunoSEQ multiplex PCR, and TCRdb's table has in-frame clones only and misses some. This table has roughly 140,000 clones, about four fifths appearing once. Source material: PBMCs. The receptor set was obtained from a man under 40 in good health and CMV-seronegative.

This clone was observed a single time. The CDR3 region has the DNA TGTGCCAGCAGCTTAAGTAGTCGGGACTACACCTTC. It translates to CASSLSSRDYTF. The chain has TRBV11-2 and TRBJ1-2, with D unclear. This CDR3 contains 12 residues. Trimming stripped 2 bases from V and 10 bases from J, with 11 bases between. CDR1 SGHAT and CDR2 FQNNGV come from the germline V gene.

V gene TRBV5-4 combines with J gene TRBJ1-2; tentative D call: TRBD1 (6 bases). CDR1 SGHNT and CDR2 YYREEE come from the germline V gene (reference sequence). V was trimmed by 6 bases and J by 1 base, leaving 10 bases between them. CDR3 length equals 13 residues. CDR3 nucleotide sequence: TGTGCCAGCATAAAGACAGGTAACTATGGCTACACCTTC. Its protein product is CASIKTGNYGYTF.

The chain couples TRBV10-1 to TRBJ2-7, with 7 bases identical to TRBD2. The CDR3 consists of 12 residues. With 8 bases clipped from V and 4 bases from J, the junction kept 5 bases outside the gene matches. Germline-derived CDR1 and CDR2 are WNHNN and SYGVQD (reference sequence). In DNA form, the CDR3 reads TGCGCCAGCTCCCCGGGGGGATACGAGCAGTACTTC. Translating gives CASSPGGYEQYF.

The rearrangement joins TRBV9 to TRBJ2-1; D unclear. The CDR3 has 13 amino acids. CDR1 and CDR2 from the germline V gene are SGDLS and YYNGEE. V lost 3 bases and J 8 bases, leaving 12 bases between the germline ends. DNA for the CDR3: TGTGCCAGCAGCGCTCACGGGTTCGATGAGCAGTTCTTC. Amino acid sequence: CASSAHGFDEQFF.

The rearrangement links TRBV14 to TRBJ2-7; 7 nucleotides align to TRBD2. Germline CDR1 is SGHDN and CDR2 is FVKESK. The CDR3 has 14 residues. The trim removed 4 bases at V and 6 bases at J, leaving 9 bases unmatched. CDR3: CASSPGAGELEQYF. CDR3 nucleotide sequence: TGTGCCAGCAGCCCTGGGGCGGGAGAACTCGAGCAGTACTTC.

The rearrangement links TRBV19 to TRBJ1-5; 12 bases line up with TRBD1. V lost 5 bases, J lost 2 bases, and 13 bases stayed unmatched. The CDR3 is made up of 19 amino acids. Germline loops: CDR1 LNHDA, CDR2 SQIVND (reference sequence). The CDR3 DNA reads as TGTGCCAGTAGTTATGGTGTGGGACAGGGGGCAAGGGGCAATCAGCCCCAGCATTTT. Protein sequence: CASSYGVGQGARGNQPQHF. Complete variable domain (other parts from reference TRBV19 and TRBJ1-5): DGGITQSPKYLFRKEGQNVTLSCEQNLNHDAMYWYRQDPGQGLRLIYYSQIVNDFQKGDIAEGYSVSREKKESFPLTVTSAQKNPTAFYLCASSYGVGQGARGNQPQHFGDGTRLSIL.

The CDR3 region has the DNA TGTGCCAGCAGAGGGGACAGCGATTCTGGAAACACCATATATTTT. Protein: CASRGDSDSGNTIYF. The chain combines TRBV7-9 with TRBJ1-3; 7 nucleotides agree with TRBD1. The germline V gene has CDR1 SEHNR and CDR2 FQNEAQ (reference sequence). The V and J ends lost 6 bases and 1 base, in that order; junction bases with no gene match: 6. The CDR3 is made up of 15 amino acids.

Written as DNA, the CDR3 is TGCGCCAGCAGCTCGGGACAGGGTGCCTACAATGAGCAGTTCTTC. Protein: CASSSGQGAYNEQFF. The V gene is TRBV5-1, the J gene TRBJ2-1; 9 bases agree with TRBD1. The J segment lost 2 bases and the V segment lost 3 bases, leaving 3 bases of the junction unmatched. This CDR3 is built from 15 residues. Germline-derived CDR1 and CDR2 are SGHRS and YFSETQ.

This clone was detected only a few times. This sample also contains other DNA sequences that code for the same CDR3. V is TRBV2 and J is TRBJ1-1; D is unresolved. Germline lookup yields CDR1 SNHLY and CDR2 FYNNEI. Trimming removed 3 bases at V and 4 bases at J, with 6 bases between. The CDR3 is made up of 12 amino acids. The CDR3 loop is CASSDRGTEAFF. CDR3 coding DNA: TGTGCCAGCAGTGATCGGGGCACTGAAGCTTTCTTT.

This sequence joins TRBV28 and TRBJ1-3, with D possibly TRBD1 on 5 matching bases. V lost 4 bases, J lost 0 bases, and 7 bases lay in between. Germline V gene lookup returns CDR1 MDHEN and CDR2 SYDVKM. This CDR3 is 14 amino acids long. CDR3 bases: TGTGCCAGCAGTTCGGGGGACTCTGGAAACACCATATATTTT. This codes for CASSSGDSGNTIYF.